This section outlines one T cell receptor (beta chain) sequence together with its context. The data are from a study of blood T cell repertoires in COVID-19. Turning to the study itself: From the United States, Italy and Spain came samples of acute and convalescent COVID-19.

Method: immunoSEQ multiplex PCR; TCRdb's copy keeps in-frame clones and lacks some. This sample has around 250,000 clones, with roughly 88% found just once. Trimming left V 0 bases short and J 0 bases short, with 9 bases between. Germline CDR1 is MGHRA and CDR2 is YSYEKL. The CDR3 extends over 15 amino acids. Cohort allocation depended upon clinical history that participants reported. This receptor was taken from a woman aged 40 to 49 who had been exposed to COVID-19. The V gene is TRBV4-1, the J gene TRBJ2-7; maybe TRBD2 (6 bases). Sequenced: PBMCs or T cells enriched from blood (not recorded which). The CDR3 DNA follows: TGCGCCAGCAGCCAAGAGCGGGGTCCCTCCTACGAGCAGTACTTC. Translation gives CASSQERGPSYEQYF.